The 3 T cell receptor beta chains reported below all come from one sample, sequenced in a study of T cells in Graves' hyperthyroidism and ophthalmopathy. Amplification of TCR beta CDR3 regions was performed using RNA transcripts as template. The TCR CDR3 was amplified in a first-round RT-PCR using the HTBI primer set. TCRdb reanalysed the multiplex PCR reads using MiXCR and keeps one entry per CDR3 protein. This table holds under 700,000 distinct CDR3 sequences, around 46% found once. Specimen: peripheral blood or thyroid tissue (not recorded which). These TCRs come from a woman between 18 and 29 years old with Graves' hyperthyroidism.

This clonotype was seen only a few times. The CDR3 here is CASSPTGQGGGYTF. CDR3 sequence (DNA): TGTGCCAGCAGCCCGACCGGACAGGGTGGTGGCTACACCTTC. V is TRBV6-6 and J is TRBJ1-2; 8 nucleotides align to TRBD1. Germline CDR1 MNHNY, CDR2 SVGAGI (reference sequence). J lost 7 bases, V lost 6 bases, and 10 bases had no gene match. The CDR3 extends over 14 amino acids.

This clonotype occurred a few times. CDR3 in amino acids: CASSGPTDSSGNTIYF. The CDR3 DNA is TGTGCCAGCAGCGGACCGACGGACAGCTCTGGAAACACCATATATTTT. The genes are TRBV9 and TRBJ1-3; perhaps TRBD1 as D (6 bases). The V gene's germline CDR1 is SGDLS and CDR2 YYNGEE. The CDR3 consists of 16 residues. The V end was cut by 3 bases, the J end by 0 bases, with 13 bases between. The full variable domain, its missing parts supplied by reference TRBV9 and TRBJ1-3, is DSGVTQTPKHLITATGQRVTLRCSPRSGDLSVYWYQQSLDQGLQFLIQYYNGEERAKGNILERFSAQQFPDLHSELNLSSLELGDSALYFCASSGPTDSSGNTIYFGEGSWLTVV.

V and J are TRBV29-1 and TRBJ1-1; D gene unclear. Germline CDR1 is SQVTM and CDR2 is ANQGSEA. The CDR3 is 11 amino acids. V was shortened by 1 base and J by 8 bases, with 8 bases between the two germline ends. CDR3 DNA sequence: TGCAGCGTTGAAGGGACCGAAGAAGCTTTCTTT. Translation gives CSVEGTEEAFF. The entire variable domain, with the rest obtained from reference TRBV29-1 and TRBJ1-1, is as follows: SAVISQKPSRDICQRGTSLTIQCQVDSQVTMMFWYRQQPGQSLTLIATANQGSEATYESGFVIDKFPISRPNLTFSTLTVSNMSPEDSSIYLCSVEGTEEAFFGQGTRLTVV.